Listed below are T cell receptor beta chains from one sample, sequenced in a study of cytomegalovirus exposure and HLA in healthy donors. Only in-frame clones appear in the TCRdb table, and some are missing; sequencing was by immunoSEQ multiplex PCR. The table has approximately 90,000 clones, roughly 96% seen once. Sequenced material: PBMCs. The source of these receptors is a man younger than 35 in good health and CMV-seronegative. CDR3s include the opening cysteine and the closing phenylalanine or tryptophan. The D gene is left open where the match is weak. Rows give clone size only sometimes, using once, few, many, or a class for an expanded clone.

v_gene	abundance	d_gene	j_gene	CDR3nt	CDR3aa
TRBV15	NA	NA	TRBJ1-2	TGTGCCACCAGTAATATTAACTATGGCTACACCTTC	CATSNINYGYTF
TRBV6-4	NA	NA	TRBJ1-1	TGTGCCAGCAGACTGGACTGGAACACTGAAGCTTTCTTT	CASRLDWNTEAFF
TRBV10-2	NA	NA	TRBJ2-2	TGCGCCAGCAGTGATTTCCAGGGTGCCGGGGAGCTGTTTTTT	CASSDFQGAGELFF
TRBV6-6	NA	NA	TRBJ2-4	TGTGCCAGCAGGGAACGCCAGGGAATTCAGTACTTC	CASRERQGIQYF
TRBV18	NA	NA	TRBJ2-1	TGTGCCAGCTCACCCTCTAAAGATGAGCAGTTCTTC	CASSPSKDEQFF
TRBV6-1	NA	NA	TRBJ1-1	TGTGCCAGCAGTGAAGGGGCGGGGCCTTTAGTAGCTTTCTTT	CASSEGAGPLVAFF
TRBV29-1	NA	NA	TRBJ1-1	TGCAGCGTTGAAGTGGTCGAGGGTTCCACTGAAGCTTTCTTT	CSVEVVEGSTEAFF
TRBV6-1	NA	NA	TRBJ2-2	TGTGCCAGCAGTGTACAGGAGAACACCGGGGAGCTGTTTTTT	CASSVQENTGELFF
TRBV6-1	NA	NA	TRBJ2-7	TGTGCCAGCAGTGAGCTAACCTACGAGCAGTACTTC	CASSELTYEQYF
TRBV18	NA	NA	TRBJ2-3	TGTGCCAGCTCACCACGACAGCAAGGCACAGATACGCAGTATTTT	CASSPRQQGTDTQYF
TRBV30	few	TRBD1	TRBJ1-2	TGTGCCGGAAGACAGGGGGCGAGGGAGGGCTACACCTTC	CAGRQGAREGYTF
TRBV29-1	NA	TRBD2	TRBJ2-7	TGCAGCGTTGAAGGTGGGACTAGCGGGACATACGAGCAGTACTTC	CSVEGGTSGTYEQYF
TRBV30	NA	NA	TRBJ1-1	TGTGCCTGGAGTCTGGGCGAGGGCACTGAAGCTTTCTTT	CAWSLGEGTEAFF
TRBV6-6	NA	TRBD1	TRBJ2-7	TGTGCCAGCAGACACGCCGGGACAGGGTACGAGCAGTACTTC	CASRHAGTGYEQYF
TRBV11-2	NA	TRBD1	TRBJ1-4	TGTGCCAGCAGCCAGGTCTCCGGGACAGGGAATGAAAAACTGTTTTTT	CASSQVSGTGNEKLFF
TRBV29-1	NA	NA	TRBJ1-1	TGCAGCGTTGAGAGCAGGTTGAACACTGAAGCTTTCTTT	CSVESRLNTEAFF
TRBV29-1	NA	NA	TRBJ2-7	TGCAGCGTGAGTGGGACAAAAAACTACGAGCAGTACTTC	CSVSGTKNYEQYF
TRBV5-5	NA	NA	TRBJ2-2	TGTGCCAGCAGACGGGAACAGGGCGCGAACACCGGGGAGCTGTTTTTT	CASRREQGANTGELFF
TRBV7-2	NA	TRBD1	TRBJ1-2	TGTGCCAGCAGAACCACCGGACAGGAGCCCTATGGCTACACCTTC	CASRTTGQEPYGYTF
TRBV5-1	once	NA	TRBJ1-2	TGCGCCAGCAGCTTGGGCAGGGCGAACCCTAACTATGGCTACACCTTC	CASSLGRANPNYGYTF
TRBV5-4	once	TRBD2	TRBJ2-3	TGTGCCAGCAGTTCGGCGGGGGCAGATACGCAGTATTTT	CASSSAGADTQYF
TRBV29-1	NA	NA	TRBJ2-1	TGCAGCGTTGAACCTAGGAGCTCCTACAATGAGCAGTTCTTC	CSVEPRSSYNEQFF
TRBV5-1	once	NA	TRBJ2-1	TGCGCCAGCACTTTGCGGGGTGGGGACAGTGAGCAGTTCTTC	CASTLRGGDSEQFF
TRBV5-1	NA	TRBD1	TRBJ2-7	TGCGCCAGCAGCTTGGGGACAGGGGCCTACGAGCAGTACTTC	CASSLGTGAYEQYF
TRBV6-1	once	NA	TRBJ1-2	TGTGCCAGCAGTGAAGCTCTCGTTCGAATGGCGGTTGGCTACACCTTC	CASSEALVRMAVGYTF
TRBV4-1	once	NA	TRBJ1-4	TGCGCCAGCAGCCACCAACAGGGATTTACGACTAATGAAAAACTGTTTTTT	CASSHQQGFTTNEKLFF
TRBV5-1	NA	TRBD2	TRBJ2-1	TGCGCCAGCAGCTTGTCTGGTAGGGGGACTAGCTGGGACAATGAGCAGTTCTTC	CASSLSGRGTSWDNEQFF
TRBV11-3	once	TRBD1	TRBJ1-3	TGTGCCAGCAGTCGTGGACAGGGAGGAAACACCATATATTTT	CASSRGQGGNTIYF
TRBV19	NA	NA	TRBJ2-3	TGTGCCAGTAGTAGAGCCCCTGAGCGGATCACAGATACGCAGTATTTT	CASSRAPERITDTQYF
TRBV5-8	NA	TRBD1	TRBJ2-1	TGTGCCAGCAGCTGGGGACAGGGTGCGCAGTTCTTC	CASSWGQGAQFF
TRBV7-2	NA	TRBD1	TRBJ1-4	TGTGCCAGCAGCTTATTCGGACAGGGGTATGAAAAACTGTTTTTT	CASSLFGQGYEKLFF
TRBV4-1	NA	NA	TRBJ1-5	TGCGCCAGCAGCCAAATCGTCGGGGGATACAATCAGCCCCAGCATTTT	CASSQIVGGYNQPQHF